This TCR beta chain emerged from a study of shared T cell receptors in the human thymus. Clones were read by immunoSEQ multiplex PCR, and TCRdb kept only the in-frame ones, dropping some. The sample holds about 540,000 clones, about four fifths seen once. This clone was seen a handful of times. The same data also went into a second study, on human thymus T cells.

The sequencing sample was made of thymocytes. This clonotype was obtained from a boy younger than two with a congenital heart defect.

CDR3 nucleotide sequence: TGTGCCAGCAGTCCCCAACAGGGAAGTAGGACTGAAGCTTTCTTT. This translates into CASSPQQGSRTEAFF. The chain joins TRBV27 to TRBJ1-1; TRBD1 might be the D (6 bases). With 5 bases removed from V and 5 bases from J, the gap between germline ends came to 18 bases. The germline gives CDR1 MNHEY, CDR2 SMNVEV (reference sequence). The CDR3 is 15 residues long.